This TCR beta chain was sequenced during a study of CD8+ T cells in alopecia areata. Following RNA extraction, reverse transcription yielded cDNA that acted as the sequencing template. Sequenced by immunoSEQ multiplex PCR; TCRdb stores in-frame clones only, minus some. The data contain roughly 60,000 clones, 46% of them singletons. Indicated treatment: oral pan-JAK inhibitor, 5-10 mg twice daily. This clone was observed a few times. Germline CDR1 reads MDHEN; CDR2 reads SYDVKM. The CDR3 totals 17 residues. V was pared by 4 bases and J by 0 bases, with 17 bases between. The sequences come from CD8+ T cells sorted from blood, collected around week 37, from a patient treated with tofacitinib. The J gene is TRBJ2-3, the V gene TRBV28; D remains unclear. The TCR originated in a human donor with alopecia areata. This CDR3 reads CASSSRLTTQSTDTQYF. The CDR3 DNA reads TGTGCCAGCAGTTCCCGTCTAACTACTCAAAGCACAGATACGCAGTATTTT.